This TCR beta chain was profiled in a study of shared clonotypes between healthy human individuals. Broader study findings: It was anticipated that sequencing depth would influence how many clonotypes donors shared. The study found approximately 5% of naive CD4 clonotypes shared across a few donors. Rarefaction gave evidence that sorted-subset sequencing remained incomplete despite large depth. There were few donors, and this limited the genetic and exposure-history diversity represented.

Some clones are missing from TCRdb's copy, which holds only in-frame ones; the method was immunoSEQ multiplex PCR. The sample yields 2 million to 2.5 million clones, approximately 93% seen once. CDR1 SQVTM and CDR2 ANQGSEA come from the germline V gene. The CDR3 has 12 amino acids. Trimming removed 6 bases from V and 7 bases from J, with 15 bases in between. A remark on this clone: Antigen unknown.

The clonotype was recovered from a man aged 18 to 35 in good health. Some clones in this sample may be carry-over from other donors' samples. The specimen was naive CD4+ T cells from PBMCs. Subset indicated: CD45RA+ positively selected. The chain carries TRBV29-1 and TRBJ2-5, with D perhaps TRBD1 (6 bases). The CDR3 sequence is CSVDATGGTQYF. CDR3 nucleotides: TGCAGCGTAGACGCGACAGGAGGGACCCAGTACTTC.